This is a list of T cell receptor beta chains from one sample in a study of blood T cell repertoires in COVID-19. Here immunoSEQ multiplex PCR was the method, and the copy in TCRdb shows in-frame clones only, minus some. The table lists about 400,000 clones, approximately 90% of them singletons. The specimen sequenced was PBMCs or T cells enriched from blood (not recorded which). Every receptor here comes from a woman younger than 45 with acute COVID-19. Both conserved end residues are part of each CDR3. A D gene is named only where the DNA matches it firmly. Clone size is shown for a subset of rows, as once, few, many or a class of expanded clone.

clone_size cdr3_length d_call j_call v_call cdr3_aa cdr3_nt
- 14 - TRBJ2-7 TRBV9 CASSEGVSSDEQYF TGTGCCAGCAGTGAAGGGGTTTCCTCCGACGAGCAGTACTTC
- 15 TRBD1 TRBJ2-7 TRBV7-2 CASSFGGQGLYEQYF TGTGCCAGCAGCTTCGGCGGACAGGGTCTCTACGAGCAGTACTTC
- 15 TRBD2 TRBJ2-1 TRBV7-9 CASSLDGRGGNEQFF TGTGCCAGCAGCTTAGACGGTCGGGGGGGCAATGAGCAGTTCTTC
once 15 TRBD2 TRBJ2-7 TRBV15 CATSRGTSGSYEQYF TGTGCCACCAGCAGAGGGACTAGCGGCTCCTACGAGCAGTACTTC
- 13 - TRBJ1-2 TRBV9 CASSVEQFGGYTF TGTGCCAGCAGCGTAGAACAATTTGGTGGCTACACCTTC
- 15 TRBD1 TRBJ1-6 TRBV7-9 CASSLDTGDNSPLHF TGTGCCAGCAGCTTAGATACAGGGGATAATTCACCCCTCCACTTT
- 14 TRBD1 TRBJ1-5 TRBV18 CASSRNRGSQPQHF TGTGCCAGCTCACGCAACAGGGGGAGTCAGCCCCAGCATTTT
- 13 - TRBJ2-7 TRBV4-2 CASSQRPGDEQYF TGTGCCAGCAGCCAACGACCGGGGGACGAGCAGTACTTC
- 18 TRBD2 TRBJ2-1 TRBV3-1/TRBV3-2 CASSQGLAGGPVRNEQFF TGTGCCAGCAGCCAAGGCCTAGCGGGGGGGCCAGTTCGAAATGAGCAGTTCTTC
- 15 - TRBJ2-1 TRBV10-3 CAISESWQVNNEQFF TGTGCCATCAGTGAGTCGTGGCAGGTAAACAATGAGCAGTTCTTC
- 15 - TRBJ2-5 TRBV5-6 CASSLGQGWGETQYF TGTGCCAGCAGCTTGGGTCAGGGATGGGGAGAGACCCAGTACTTC
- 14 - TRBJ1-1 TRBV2 CASSIDSMNTEAFF TGTGCCAGCAGTATCGACAGCATGAACACTGAAGCTTTCTTT